One sample yielded the 14 T cell receptor beta chains listed below, sequenced in a study of OX40 agonist ivuxolimab in advanced cancers. Data came from immunoSEQ multiplex PCR; TCRdb stores just in-frame clones and leaves some out. The repertoire holds tens of thousands of clones, with just over 90% as singletons. The specimen was CD4+ or CD8+ T cells sorted from blood, collected in a trial of the OX40 agonist ivuxolimab. Source of these receptors: an adult with an advanced solid tumor such as melanoma, head and neck, liver or kidney cancer.

The chain links TRBV27 to TRBJ2-1, with 9 bases lining up with TRBD2. With V trimmed by 2 bases and J by 4 bases, 9 bases remained unmatched. The length of the CDR3 is 17 residues. Germline V gene data show CDR1 as MNHEY and CDR2 as SMNVEV (reference sequence). The CDR3 coding sequence is TGTGCCAGCAGTTTAGATTTTAGCGGGAGCGTATACAATGAGCAGTTCTTC. It translates to CASSLDFSGSVYNEQFF.

The rearrangement links TRBV13 to TRBJ2-7, with 12 bases that match TRBD2. Trimming cost V 4 bases and J 4 bases; bases outside gene matches: 2. The CDR3 length is 14 residues. Looked up from germline, CDR1 is PRHDT and CDR2 is FYEKMQ (reference sequence). CDR3 protein: CASSSSGGAYEQYF. The CDR3 bases are TGTGCCAGCAGCTCTAGCGGGGGGGCTTACGAGCAGTACTTC.

This clone was seen only once. V gene TRBV4-3 combines with J gene TRBJ2-1; no clear D gene. Germline CDR1 reads LGHNA; CDR2 reads YSLEER. V was pared by 1 base and J by 7 bases, with 20 bases between. The CDR3 has 17 residues. The CDR3 DNA follows: TGCGCCAGCAGCCAAGTAGGGCGGATTGGAGCCGGGAATGAGCAGTTCTTC. This translates into CASSQVGRIGAGNEQFF.

The chain couples TRBV30 to TRBJ2-2; D is uncertain. Germline V CDR1 and CDR2: GTSNPN, SVGIG (reference sequence). CDR3 length equals 16 residues. Trimming shortened V by 0 bases and J by 0 bases, and 11 bases separated the two germline ends. The CDR3 sequence: CAWSVPWDSNTGELFF. CDR3 bases: TGTGCCTGGAGTGTACCGTGGGATTCGAACACCGGGGAGCTGTTTTTT.

The J gene is TRBJ1-5, the V gene TRBV5-6, with a tentative D call TRBD1 (5 bases). Germline V CDR1 and CDR2: SGHDT, YYEEEE. Trimming removed 1 base at V and 4 bases at J, with 9 bases between. The CDR3 has 14 amino acids. The CDR3 DNA reads TGTGCCAGCAGCTTGCCGGGGGAAAATCAGCCCCAGCATTTT. Protein sequence: CASSLPGENQPQHF.

This rearrangement joins TRBV19 to TRBJ2-3; a weak D match, TRBD1 (5 bases). Germline lookup yields CDR1 LNHDA and CDR2 SQIVND (reference sequence). The CDR3 has 16 residues. Deletions cut 3 bases from V and 1 base from J, with 14 bases between. As DNA, the CDR3 is TGTGCCAGTAGTATTGGGGTGACAGCACGCACAGATACGCAGTATTTT. Translated: CASSIGVTARTDTQYF.

The J gene is TRBJ1-5, the V gene TRBV27; D ambiguous. There are 15 residues in the CDR3. The germline V gene encodes CDR1 MNHEY and CDR2 SMNVEV (reference sequence). The germline V and J ends were trimmed by 8 bases and 3 bases, with 17 bases remaining between them. The CDR3: CASASATWPNQPQHF. The DNA of the CDR3 is TGTGCCAGCGCCTCTGCGACTTGGCCCAATCAGCCCCAGCATTTT.

The gene calls are TRBV6-6 and TRBJ1-1, with a tentative D call TRBD1 (5 bases). Trimming took off 6 bases at V and 0 bases at J, with 11 bases between the two ends. The germline V gene has CDR1 MNHNY and CDR2 SVGAGI (reference sequence). CDR3 size: 14 residues. CDR3 amino acids: CASRDEGLNTEAFF. The CDR3, as DNA: TGTGCCAGCAGGGATGAGGGGTTGAACACTGAAGCTTTCTTT.

The chain couples TRBV7-6 to TRBJ2-7; 8 bases agree with TRBD2. CDR1 SGHVS and CDR2 FNYEAQ come from the germline V gene. This CDR3 contains 16 residues. V shed 1 base and J 3 bases; nucleotides not matched to a gene: 8. CDR3 region: CASSLGLAGNYYEQYF. CDR3 sequence (DNA): TGTGCCAGCAGCTTAGGCCTAGCGGGCAACTACTACGAGCAGTACTTC. The full variable domain, its missing parts supplied by reference TRBV7-6 and TRBJ2-7, is GAGVSQSPRYKVTKRGQDVALRCDPISGHVSLYWYRQALGQGPEFLTYFNYEAQQDKSGLPNDRFSAERPEGSISTLTIQRTEQRDSAMYRCASSLGLAGNYYEQYFGPGTRLTVT.

The genes are TRBV29-1 and TRBJ1-2; D remains unclear. The CDR3 is 9 amino acids. The V end was cut by 4 bases, the J end by 8 bases, with 5 bases between. From germline, CDR1 is SQVTM and CDR2 ANQGSEA. The DNA of the CDR3 is TGCAGCGTTGTCGAGGGCTACACCTTC. It translates to CSVVEGYTF.

The chain combines TRBV7-6 with TRBJ2-1; 11 bases are a match to TRBD1. This CDR3 spans 14 amino acids. CDR1 is SGHVS and CDR2 is FNYEAQ in the germline V gene. The trim removed 10 bases at V and 7 bases at J, leaving 9 bases unmatched. The CDR3 reads CATSGQGALNEQFF. CDR3 sequence (DNA): TGTGCCACTTCAGGACAGGGGGCTTTGAATGAGCAGTTCTTC.

This rearrangement joins TRBV6-5 to TRBJ2-7; a weak D match, TRBD1 (5 bases). Trimming removed 1 base at V and 5 bases at J, with 12 bases between. The length of the CDR3 is 14 residues. Per germline, CDR1 MNHEY and CDR2 SVGAGI. The CDR3 region is CASSYWGGDHEQYF. The CDR3 DNA reads as TGTGCCAGCAGTTACTGGGGCGGAGACCACGAGCAGTACTTC.

This rearrangement joins TRBV6-5 to TRBJ2-7; a possible D gene is TRBD1 (5 bases). The CDR3 sequence is 14 residues long. Germline V gene sequence: CDR1 MNHEY, CDR2 SVGAGI. V was clipped by 0 bases and J by 3 bases, with 9 bases between them. The DNA of the CDR3 is TGTGCCAGCAGTTACTCGACAGATGTCTACGAGCAGTACTTC. This sequence encodes CASSYSTDVYEQYF.

The chain carries TRBV4-3 and TRBJ2-3; unclear D gene. The germline gives CDR1 LGHNA, CDR2 YSLEER. Trimming took off 4 bases at V and 5 bases at J, with 16 bases between the two ends. There are 15 residues in the CDR3. Here the CDR3 reads CASSLFLPARDTQYF. The CDR3 region has the DNA TGCGCCAGCAGCCTCTTCCTCCCCGCGAGAGATACGCAGTATTTT.